A single sample gave rise to the 2 T cell receptor beta chains below, sequenced in a study of cytomegalovirus exposure and HLA in healthy donors. The primer mix had 60 Vbeta and 13 Jbeta primers. Data came from immunoSEQ multiplex PCR; TCRdb stores just in-frame clones and leaves some out. The profile covers under 200,000 clones, with roughly 73% appearing a single time and roughly 5% taken by the ten largest. The sample was PBMCs. These receptors all stem from a male donor in good health and CMV-seronegative.

The chain joins TRBV2 to TRBJ2-7; 9 bases are a match to TRBD1. J gave up 5 bases and V 4 bases, and 0 bases lay outside the gene matches. In germline, CDR1 is SNHLY, CDR2 FYNNEI. The CDR3 covers 12 residues. The CDR3 region is CASSGTGDEQYF. DNA of the CDR3: TGTGCCAGCAGTGGGACAGGGGACGAGCAGTACTTC.

J is TRBJ2-7 and V is TRBV6-5; 7 bases align to TRBD2. The germline gives CDR1 MNHEY, CDR2 SVGAGI. J was trimmed by 6 bases and V by 0 bases; bases with no gene match: 8. CDR3 length: 15 residues. For the CDR3, the DNA is TGTGCCAGCAGTTACTCGACCAGCGGGGATCTCGAGCAGTACTTC. Protein product: CASSYSTSGDLEQYF.